These 14 T cell receptor beta chains share one sample of origin, sequenced in a study of T cell responses to AZD1222 COVID-19 vaccine. Assay: immunoSEQ multiplex PCR; the TCRdb copy retains only in-frame clones and omits some. The repertoire has 170,000 or so clones, 90% of them found once; the top ten carry approximately 1.6%. Source: peripheral blood, taken on day 0 of AZD1222 vaccination. These receptor sequences come from an adult in good health.

The chain uses TRBV6-5 and TRBJ1-1; no definite D call. V lost 6 bases to trimming and J lost 1 base, with 12 bases between them. The CDR3 sequence is 14 residues long. The germline V gene encodes CDR1 MNHEY and CDR2 SVGAGI. CDR3 in DNA: TGTGCCAGCAGAGCGGGCTACACGAACACTGAAGCTTTCTTT. Amino acid sequence: CASRAGYTNTEAFF.

V gene TRBV5-5 combines with J gene TRBJ1-2, with 11 bases aligning to TRBD1. From germline, CDR1 is SGHKS and CDR2 YYEKEE (reference sequence). This CDR3 region has 14 residues. Losses at the gene ends were 4 bases for V and 4 bases for J; bases not matched to a gene: 3. The CDR3 DNA is TGTGCCAGCAGCAGCGGGACAGGGGGCTATGGCTACACCTTC. Translation gives CASSSGTGGYGYTF.

J is TRBJ2-3 and V is TRBV7-9, with D maybe TRBD2 (6 bases). V lost 2 bases and J lost 0, with 15 bases in between. The CDR3 runs to 17 residues. Germline CDR1 is SEHNR and CDR2 is FQNEAQ (reference sequence). The CDR3 loop is CASSLQLATLSTDTQYF. The CDR3 coding sequence is TGTGCCAGCAGCTTACAACTAGCAACCCTTAGCACAGATACGCAGTATTTT.

This clone was recorded a few times. The gene calls are TRBV7-2 and TRBJ2-3; the D is unclear. Trimming stripped 4 bases from V and 1 base from J, with 12 bases between. CDR1 is SGHTA and CDR2 is FQGNSA in the germline V gene. CDR3 length: 15 residues. The CDR3 reads CASSYPGRRTDTQYF. The CDR3 DNA sequence: TGTGCCAGCAGCTATCCGGGTCGACGCACAGATACGCAGTATTTT.

This chain links TRBV24-1 with TRBJ1-5; D gene uncertain. This CDR3 has 14 residues. Germline V gene data show CDR1 as KGHDR and CDR2 as SFDVKD. Trimming removed 2 bases at V and 3 bases at J, with 7 bases between. The CDR3 protein is CATSDSRYNQPQHF. DNA of the CDR3: TGTGCCACCAGTGATTCTAGGTACAATCAGCCCCAGCATTTT.

This chain joins TRBV6-5 and TRBJ2-7; D possibly corresponds to TRBD2 (5 bases). The germline V gene has CDR1 MNHEY and CDR2 SVGAGI. The CDR3 extends over 13 amino acids. Deletions cut 2 bases from V and 5 bases from J, with 10 bases between. CDR3 amino acids: CASSYERVHEQYF. CDR3 bases: TGTGCCAGCAGTTACGAGAGGGTCCACGAGCAGTACTTC.

The J gene is TRBJ1-2, the V gene TRBV14; D not resolved. Trimming pared 2 bases from V and 5 bases from J, leaving 15 bases between. Germline V gene sequence: CDR1 SGHDN, CDR2 FVKESK. The CDR3 runs 15 residues. The CDR3 nucleotides are TGTGCCAGCAGCCAATTGGGTTCCCCTCATTATGGCTACACCTTC. This encodes CASSQLGSPHYGYTF.

This rearrangement joins TRBV15 to TRBJ1-6; no definite D call. The V end lost 0 bases, the J end lost 10 bases, and 10 bases lay between the germline ends. This CDR3 contains 14 residues. In germline, CDR1 is LNHNV, CDR2 YYDKDF (reference sequence). The CDR3 sequence: CATSRDRGESPLHF. The CDR3 DNA is TGTGCCACCAGCAGAGATCGGGGTGAATCACCCCTCCACTTT.

The chain employs TRBV27 and TRBJ1-1; maybe TRBD1 (6 bases). This CDR3 contains 15 residues. Germline loops: CDR1 MNHEY, CDR2 SMNVEV (reference sequence). V was shortened by 7 bases and J by 0 bases, with 15 bases between the two germline ends. The CDR3: CASTWAGGMNTEAFF. The CDR3 DNA follows: TGTGCCAGCACTTGGGCCGGGGGCATGAACACTGAAGCTTTCTTT.

The chain joins TRBV7-2 to TRBJ1-3; the match to TRBD1 covers 9 bases. The CDR3 is made up of 14 amino acids. Germline V gives CDR1 SGHTA, CDR2 FQGNSA. The V and J ends lost 5 bases and 4 bases, in that order; junction bases with no gene match: 3. CDR3 in DNA: TGTGCCAGCAGCAGCGGGACAGGGGGAAACACCATATATTTT. Translation gives CASSSGTGGNTIYF.

The CDR3 loop reads CASSSEVTRNQPQHF. The CDR3 DNA is TGTGCCAGCAGTTCGGAGGTCACGAGGAATCAGCCCCAGCATTTT. The genes are TRBV6-2 or TRBV6-3 and TRBJ1-5; no clear D. Germline CDR1 reads MNHEY; CDR2 reads SVGEGT. The CDR3 has 15 amino acids. V lost 4 bases, J lost 4 bases, and 14 bases lay in between.

The rearrangement links TRBV27 to TRBJ1-2; 10 nucleotides line up with TRBD1. Germline CDR1 and CDR2: MNHEY and SMNVEV (reference sequence). V trimming: 4 bases; J trimming: 4 bases; junction bases outside the gene matches: 3. This CDR3 has 14 residues. The CDR3 reads CASSSDRGGYGYTF. For the CDR3, the DNA is TGTGCCAGCAGTTCGGACAGGGGGGGCTATGGCTACACCTTC.

This chain uses TRBV7-8 with TRBJ2-5; no definite D call. V lost 5 bases and J 2 bases, leaving 12 bases between the germline ends. The germline V gene has CDR1 SGHVS and CDR2 FQNEAQ. This CDR3 region has 14 residues. In DNA, the CDR3 is TGTGCCAGCAGCAAAGGAATACTTCAAGAGACCCAGTACTTC. It encodes CASSKGILQETQYF. Together with reference TRBV7-8 and TRBJ2-5, the CDR3 gives the full variable domain: GAGVSQSPRYKVAKRGQDVALRCDPISGHVSLFWYQQALGQGPEFLTYFQNEAQLDKSGLPSDRFFAERPEGSVSTLKIQRTQQEDSAVYLCASSKGILQETQYFGPGTRLLVL.

The V call is TRBV18, the J call TRBJ1-1; no definite D call. Per the germline V gene, CDR1 is KGHSH and CDR2 is LQKENI. CDR3 length: 13 residues. The germline V and J ends were trimmed by 6 bases and 1 base, with 9 bases remaining between them. CDR3 nucleotides: TGTGCCAGCTCCTACAACTCGAACACTGAAGCTTTCTTT. Its translation is CASSYNSNTEAFF. The full variable domain, its missing parts supplied by reference TRBV18 and TRBJ1-1, is NAGVMQNPRHLVRRRGQEARLRCSPMKGHSHVYWYRQLPEEGLKFMVYLQKENIIDESGMPKERFSAEFPKEGPSILRIQQVVRGDSAAYFCASSYNSNTEAFFGQGTRLTVV.